This T cell receptor beta chain comes out of a study of identical twins. Template switching added a universal primer site, and cDNA bore unique molecular identifiers. TCRdb re-derived calls from the 5' RACE reads in MiXCR, one entry per CDR3 protein. The table lists about 700,000 distinct CDR3 sequences, roughly 6.2% of them singletons. Germline V CDR1 and CDR2: MNHEY, SVGAGI. V lost 0 bases and J lost 4, with 10 bases in between. There are 14 residues in the CDR3. A remark on this clonotype: What it binds is unknown.

Findings and caveats of the study: Modeled out-of-frame TCR alpha sharing in monozygotic twins fell below observed levels.

The sequence derives from a man aged 18 to 30 in good health. The sequenced sample consisted of naive T cells sorted from blood. The chain carries TRBV6-5 and TRBJ2-7; a weak D match, TRBD1 (6 bases). The CDR3 spells CASSYSDRAYEQYF. The CDR3 DNA sequence: TGTGCCAGCAGTTACTCGGACAGAGCTTACGAGCAGTACTTC.